The rows below give T cell receptor beta chains drawn from one sample of a study of long-term antiretroviral therapy in people with HIV. The protocol was immunoSEQ multiplex PCR, while the TCRdb copy is restricted to in-frame clones and leaves out a portion. This sample yields roughly 15,000 clones, of which 78% are seen a single time; roughly 13% belongs to the top ten. Sequences were derived from unsorted PBMCs, sampled 3.2 to 3.4 years after starting antiretroviral therapy. The receptor source for this set is a woman aged 40 to 49 with HIV. CDR3s include the opening cysteine and the closing phenylalanine or tryptophan. A D gene is named only where the DNA matches it firmly. Clone size appears in some rows only: once, few, many, or a class for an expanded clone.

J gene	clone size	V gene	D gene	CDR3 protein	CDR3 DNA
TRBJ1-5	-	TRBV18	TRBD1	CASSPRTGENQPQHF	TGTGCCAGCTCACCCCGGACAGGGGAGAATCAGCCCCAGCATTTT
TRBJ2-3	-	TRBV5-5	-	CASSLVQSRDTQYF	TGTGCCAGCAGCTTGGTACAGTCCCGGGATACGCAGTATTTT
TRBJ2-5	-	TRBV5-1	TRBD1	CASSFGQGGQETQYF	TGCGCCAGCAGCTTCGGACAGGGGGGGCAAGAGACCCAGTACTTC
TRBJ1-2	-	TRBV18	-	CASSPPGRSPNYGYTF	TGTGCCAGCTCACCACCGGGACGGTCCCCTAACTATGGCTACACCTTC
TRBJ1-1	-	TRBV7-2	-	CASSLSGRGTEAFF	TGTGCCAGCAGCTTATCAGGGAGGGGGACTGAAGCTTTCTTT
TRBJ2-1	-	TRBV30	-	CAWSPRKGIYNEQFF	TGTGCCTGGAGTCCCCGGAAAGGAATTTACAATGAGCAGTTCTTC
TRBJ1-4	-	TRBV5-1	TRBD1	CASSLGTTGANEKLFF	TGCGCCAGCAGCTTGGGGACGACAGGGGCTAATGAAAAACTGTTTTTT
TRBJ1-1	-	TRBV5-6	TRBD1	CASSPRGQIEAFF	TGTGCCAGCAGCCCAAGGGGGCAGATTGAAGCTTTCTTT
TRBJ1-2	-	TRBV5-4	TRBD1	CASSSGTGVNYGYTF	TGTGCCAGCAGCTCCGGGACAGGCGTCAACTATGGCTACACCTTC
TRBJ2-1	-	TRBV5-1	TRBD2	CASSFTAGTSGGYNEQFF	TGCGCCAGCAGCTTCACTGCCGGGACTAGCGGGGGTTACAATGAGCAGTTCTTC
TRBJ2-3	-	TRBV5-1	-	CASARERVTDTQYF	TGCGCCAGCGCTAGGGAAAGGGTCACAGATACGCAGTATTTT
TRBJ2-7	-	TRBV5-1	-	CASSGPAYEQYF	TGCGCCAGCAGCGGCCCGGCCTACGAGCAGTACTTC
TRBJ2-7	-	TRBV5-8	TRBD1	CASSFGSGQGYEQYF	TGTGCCAGCAGCTTTGGTTCGGGACAGGGGTACGAGCAGTACTTC
TRBJ1-2	-	TRBV5-8	TRBD1	CASSLELAGQGGYTF	TGTGCCAGCAGCTTGGAACTCGCCGGACAGGGCGGCTACACCTTC
TRBJ2-1	-	TRBV2	-	CASSDSKGQYNEQFF	TGTGCCAGCAGTGACTCCAAGGGGCAGTACAATGAGCAGTTCTTC
TRBJ1-2	-	TRBV7-2	TRBD1	CASRSGQGTTYGYTF	TGTGCCAGCAGAAGCGGACAGGGGACAACCTATGGCTACACCTTC
TRBJ2-3	-	TRBV7-2	TRBD2	CASSLGSGAGTDTQYF	TGTGCCAGCAGCTTAGGGAGCGGGGCAGGAACAGATACGCAGTATTTT
TRBJ1-5	-	TRBV11-2	TRBD1	CASSLEPGQTNQPQHF	TGTGCCAGCAGCTTAGAGCCGGGACAGACCAATCAGCCCCAGCATTTT
TRBJ1-1	-	TRBV28	-	CASSLIGTSAEAFF	TGTGCCAGCAGTTTAATTGGGACAAGTGCTGAAGCTTTCTTT
TRBJ2-7	-	TRBV6-5	-	CASSSEGFGEQYF	TGTGCCAGCAGTTCAGAGGGGTTCGGCGAGCAGTACTTC
TRBJ2-3	-	TRBV25-1	TRBD2	CASSPPLAGAGADTQYF	TGTGCCAGCAGTCCCCCCCTAGCGGGGGCTGGGGCAGATACGCAGTATTTT
TRBJ2-3	-	TRBV5-4	-	CASSPIRFTDTQYF	TGTGCCAGCAGCCCGATCAGGTTCACAGATACGCAGTATTTT
TRBJ2-1	once	TRBV29-1	TRBD2	CSVDLGLAGGDEQFF	TGCAGCGTTGATCTCGGGCTAGCGGGGGGCGATGAGCAGTTCTTC
TRBJ1-2	-	TRBV2	TRBD1	CASRPRSGTANYGYTF	TGTGCCAGCAGGCCCCGGTCCGGGACAGCTAACTATGGCTACACCTTC
TRBJ2-2	-	TRBV10-3	TRBD1	CAIRVQGATGELFF	TGTGCCATCAGGGTACAGGGGGCCACCGGGGAGCTGTTTTTT
TRBJ1-1	-	TRBV5-4	TRBD1	CASSWTGGNTEAFF	TGTGCCAGCAGTTGGACAGGGGGGAACACTGAAGCTTTCTTT
TRBJ2-3	few	TRBV9	TRBD1	CASSRTGGTDTQYF	TGTGCCAGCAGTAGGACAGGAGGCACAGATACGCAGTATTTT
TRBJ2-3	few	TRBV27	-	CASSPTGISTDTQYF	TGTGCCAGCAGTCCAACGGGAATTAGCACAGATACGCAGTATTTT
TRBJ2-3	-	TRBV7-8	TRBD2	CASSLGGGNPSTDTQYF	TGTGCCAGCAGCTTAGGCGGGGGGAACCCTAGCACAGATACGCAGTATTTT
TRBJ1-2	-	TRBV30	-	CAWSVRKGGGYGYTF	TGTGCCTGGAGTGTAAGAAAGGGAGGCGGATATGGCTACACCTTC
TRBJ1-2	-	TRBV5-6	-	CASSLSGGHYGYTF	TGTGCCAGCAGCTTGTCGGGGGGACACTATGGCTACACCTTC
TRBJ2-5	-	TRBV7-2	-	CASSPLRGSQETQYF	TGTGCCAGCAGCCCCCTCCGTGGTAGCCAAGAGACCCAGTACTTC
TRBJ1-3	-	TRBV30	-	CAWQATGNTIYF	TGTGCCTGGCAGGCGACAGGAAACACCATATATTTT
TRBJ1-5	once	TRBV27	-	CASSPLDSLGQPQHF	TGTGCCAGCAGCCCCCTCGACAGTTTAGGTCAGCCCCAGCATTTT
TRBJ2-7	-	TRBV5-4	-	CASSFNVDRSYEQYF	TGTGCCAGCAGCTTTAACGTCGACCGATCCTACGAGCAGTACTTC
TRBJ1-2	-	TRBV6-5	-	CASSPGLPDGYTF	TGTGCCAGCAGTCCCGGACTGCCTGACGGCTACACCTTC
TRBJ2-4	-	TRBV5-1	TRBD1	CASSPGQGAWYIQYF	TGCGCCAGCAGCCCAGGACAGGGGGCATGGTACATTCAGTACTTC
TRBJ2-7	-	TRBV7-9	TRBD1	CASSRWDRASISYEQYF	TGTGCCAGCAGCCGATGGGACAGGGCAAGTATCTCCTACGAGCAGTACTTC
TRBJ1-2	-	TRBV5-1	-	CASSVEGGVDYGYTF	TGCGCCAGCAGCGTAGAAGGGGGGGTTGACTATGGCTACACCTTC
TRBJ2-3	-	TRBV19	-	CASSINRDTQYF	TGTGCCAGTAGTATTAACAGGGATACGCAGTATTTT
TRBJ2-7	-	TRBV9	-	CASSVGTVSSYEQYF	TGTGCCAGCAGCGTCGGGACGGTAAGCTCCTACGAGCAGTACTTC
TRBJ2-7	-	TRBV30	-	CAWSVGRGVYEQYF	TGTGCCTGGAGTGTAGGAAGGGGCGTCTACGAGCAGTACTTC
TRBJ1-6	-	TRBV6-5	-	CASSYGAVSPPPLHF	TGTGCCAGCAGTTACGGCGCGGTTTCCCCTCCGCCCCTCCACTTT
TRBJ2-6	-	TRBV4-1	-	CASSQEDYSAGANVLTF	TGCGCCAGCAGCCAAGAGGATTATAGTGCTGGGGCCAACGTCCTGACTTTC
TRBJ1-5	few	TRBV9	-	CASSVGGTSNQPQHF	TGTGCCAGCAGCGTAGGGGGTACCAGCAATCAGCCCCAGCATTTT
TRBJ2-5	-	TRBV10-3	TRBD2	CAIRSSGGRQETQYF	TGTGCCATCAGAAGTAGCGGGGGCCGGCAAGAGACCCAGTACTTC
TRBJ1-1	-	TRBV15	TRBD1	CATSRGPGQGARNTEAFF	TGTGCCACCAGCAGAGGACCGGGACAGGGGGCGAGAAACACTGAAGCTTTCTTT
TRBJ2-1	-	TRBV9	-	CASSAGGSGPPYNEQFF	TGTGCCAGCAGCGCGGGGGGCTCTGGCCCCCCCTACAATGAGCAGTTCTTC